The 3 T cell receptor beta chains below all came from one sample that was sequenced in a study of cytomegalovirus exposure and HLA in healthy donors. PCR employed 60 Vbeta and 13 Jbeta primers. The data were produced by immunoSEQ multiplex PCR, yet TCRdb's version contains in-frame clones alone and is incomplete. The table records some 160,000 clones, 65% to 90% of them present only once. The specimen sequenced was PBMCs. These receptors originate from a male donor in good health and CMV-seronegative.

This rearrangement joins TRBV27 to TRBJ2-1, with 11 positions matching TRBD1. V gave up 10 bases and J gave up 7 bases; unmatched junction bases: 6. Germline CDR1 reads MNHEY; CDR2 reads SMNVEV (reference sequence). CDR3 length: 13 residues. For the CDR3, the DNA is TGTGCCATCAGGGACAGGGGGTTTAATGAGCAGTTCTTC. The encoded protein is CAIRDRGFNEQFF.

This clone was recorded a few times. The chain links TRBV7-9 to TRBJ2-3; possible D gene TRBD2, 6 bases. Trimming took off 5 bases at V and 0 bases at J, with 12 bases between the two ends. The CDR3 totals 15 residues. Germline loops: CDR1 SEHNR, CDR2 FQNEAQ (reference sequence). The CDR3 reads CASSARDLSTDTQYF. CDR3 bases: TGTGCCAGCAGCGCCCGGGACTTGAGCACAGATACGCAGTATTTT.

The V gene is TRBV6-6, the J gene TRBJ1-5; perhaps TRBD1 as D (6 bases). V was clipped by 10 bases and J by 8 bases, with 18 bases between them. This CDR3 spans 13 amino acids. The germline V gene encodes CDR1 MNHNY and CDR2 SVGAGI (reference sequence). The CDR3 nucleotides read TGTGCCACCCGCGACAGGTACGAGGAGCCCCAGCATTTT. The encoded protein is CATRDRYEEPQHF.